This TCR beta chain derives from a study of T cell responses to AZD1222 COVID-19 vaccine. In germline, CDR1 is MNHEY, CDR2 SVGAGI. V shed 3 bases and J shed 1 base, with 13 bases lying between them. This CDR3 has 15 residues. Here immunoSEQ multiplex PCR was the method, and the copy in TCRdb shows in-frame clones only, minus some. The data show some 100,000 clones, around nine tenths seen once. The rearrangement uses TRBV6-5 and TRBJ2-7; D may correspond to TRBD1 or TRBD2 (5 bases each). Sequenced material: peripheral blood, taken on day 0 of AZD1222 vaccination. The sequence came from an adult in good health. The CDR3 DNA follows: TGTGCCAGCAGTTATGACGGGACGCAATCCTACGAGCAGTACTTC. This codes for CASSYDGTQSYEQYF.